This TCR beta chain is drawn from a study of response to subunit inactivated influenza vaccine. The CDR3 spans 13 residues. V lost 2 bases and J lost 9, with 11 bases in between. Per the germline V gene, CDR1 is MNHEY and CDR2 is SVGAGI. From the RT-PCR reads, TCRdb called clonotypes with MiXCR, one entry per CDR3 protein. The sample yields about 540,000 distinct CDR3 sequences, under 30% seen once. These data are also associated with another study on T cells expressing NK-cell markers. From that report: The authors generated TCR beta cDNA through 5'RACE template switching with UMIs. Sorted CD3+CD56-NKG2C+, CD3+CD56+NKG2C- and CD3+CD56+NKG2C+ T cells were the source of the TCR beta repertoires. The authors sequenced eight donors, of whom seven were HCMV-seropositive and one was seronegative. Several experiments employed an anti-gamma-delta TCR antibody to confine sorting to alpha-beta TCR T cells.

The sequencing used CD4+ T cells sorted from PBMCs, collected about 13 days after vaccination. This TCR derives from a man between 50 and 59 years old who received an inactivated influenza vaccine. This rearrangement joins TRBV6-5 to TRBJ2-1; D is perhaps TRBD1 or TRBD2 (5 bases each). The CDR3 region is CASSYNGGGEQFF. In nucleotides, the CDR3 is TGTGCCAGCAGTTACAACGGTGGGGGTGAGCAGTTCTTC.